This is a list of T cell receptor beta chains from one sample in a study of cytomegalovirus exposure and HLA in healthy donors. Libraries were prepared by immunoSEQ multiplex PCR; TCRdb keeps only in-frame clonotypes and omits some of them. This sample has more than 85,000 clones; about 69% occur once, and the top ten carry 1% to 1.5%. The sequenced sample was PBMCs. The receptors derive from a man aged 35-49 years in good health and CMV-seronegative. Both conserved end residues are part of each CDR3. D genes are given only for firm matches. Expanded clones are given a class, and other clones once, few, many or no size at all.

D gene | clone size | J gene | CDR3 length | V gene | CDR3 protein | CDR3 DNA
- | - | TRBJ2-7 | 11 | TRBV12-5 | CASGYQYEQYF | TGTGCTAGTGGTTATCAGTACGAGCAGTACTTC
- | - | TRBJ1-2 | 12 | TRBV30 | CAWTVLNYGYTF | TGTGCCTGGACCGTCCTCAACTATGGCTACACCTTC
- | once | TRBJ1-1 | 12 | TRBV4-1 | CASSQGSGSDFF | TGCGCCAGCAGCCAAGGTTCAGGGTCTGATTTCTTT
- | - | TRBJ2-7 | 14 | TRBV1 | CTSSQVHGLYEQYF | TGCACCAGCAGCCAAGTTCACGGACTTTACGAGCAGTACTTC
- | - | TRBJ2-7 | 14 | TRBV4-1 | CASSQGRFSYEQYF | TGCGCCAGCAGCCAAGGGAGATTCTCCTACGAGCAGTACTTC
- | - | TRBJ2-1 | 14 | TRBV2 | CASTPTRVIDEQFF | TGTGCCAGCACCCCTACTAGGGTTATCGATGAGCAGTTCTTC
TRBD2 | - | TRBJ2-2 | 16 | TRBV7-9 | CASSVTSGANTGELFF | TGTGCCAGCAGCGTGACTAGCGGGGCGAACACCGGGGAGCTGTTTTTT
TRBD2 | - | TRBJ2-5 | 14 | TRBV10-3 | CAIDASGRGETQYF | TGTGCCATCGACGCTAGCGGACGGGGGGAGACCCAGTACTTC
TRBD1 | - | TRBJ2-7 | 14 | TRBV19 | CASSPGTVAYEQYF | TGTGCCAGTAGTCCAGGGACAGTAGCCTACGAGCAGTACTTC
- | - | TRBJ2-7 | 14 | TRBV5-3 | CARSTRQNSYEQYF | TGTGCCAGAAGCACCCGACAGAACTCCTACGAGCAGTACTTC
TRBD1 | few | TRBJ1-4 | 16 | TRBV5-4 | CASSWGSDRPNEKLFF | TGTGCCAGCAGCTGGGGATCGGACAGGCCAAATGAAAAACTGTTTTTT